The clone carrying this T cell receptor (beta chain) was picked up many times. Its specificity is unknown. These data come from a study of spatial heterogeneity in lung cancer. Study as a whole: Consistently, beta-chain sequences turned up in larger numbers than alpha-chain sequences did.

TCRdb ran MiXCR on the 5' RACE reads and lists one entry per CDR3 protein. The data hold 50,000 to 65,000 distinct CDR3 sequences, with about 8% observed a single time. Germline CDR1 MDHEN, CDR2 SYDVKM. Trimming at V came to 7 bases and at J to 6 bases, leaving 9 bases not matched to a gene. The length of the CDR3 is 14 residues. Study-level results: In blood, ubiquitous expanded tumor TCRs appeared more at resection than follow-up.

Time point noted: sample taken at primary tumor resection. Whole RNA, isolated from tumor, nontumor lung or frozen PBMC, was sequenced without prior sorting. The donor population consisted of more than 55 patients with untreated, early-stage non-small cell lung cancer. The sequencing here drew on PBMCs, taken at surgery. The sequence derives from a female donor with early-stage non-small cell lung cancer. V is TRBV28 and J is TRBJ2-1; 7 bases line up with TRBD2. The CDR3 reads CASTGSGEFNEQFF. The CDR3 DNA reads TGTGCCAGCACCGGGAGCGGGGAATTCAATGAGCAGTTCTTC. Complete variable domain (other parts from reference TRBV28 and TRBJ2-1): DVKVTQSSRYLVKRTGEKVFLECVQDMDHENMFWYRQDPGLGLRLIYFSYDVKMKEKGDIPEGYSVSREKKERFSLILESASTNQTSMYLCASTGSGEFNEQFFGPGTRLTVL.